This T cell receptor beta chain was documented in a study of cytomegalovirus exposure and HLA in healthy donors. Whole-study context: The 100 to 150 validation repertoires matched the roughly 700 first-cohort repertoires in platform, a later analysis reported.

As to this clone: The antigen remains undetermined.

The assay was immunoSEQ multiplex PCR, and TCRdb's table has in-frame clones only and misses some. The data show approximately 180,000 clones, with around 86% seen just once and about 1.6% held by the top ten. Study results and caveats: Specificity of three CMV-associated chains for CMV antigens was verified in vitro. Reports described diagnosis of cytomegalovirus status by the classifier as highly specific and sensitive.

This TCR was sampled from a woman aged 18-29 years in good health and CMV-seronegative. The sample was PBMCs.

The chain's CDR3 is CAIAPTGSQPQHF. The CDR3 nucleotides read TGTGCCATCGCCCCGACAGGAAGTCAGCCCCAGCATTTT. This chain links TRBV10-3 with TRBJ1-5, with D possibly matching TRBD1 (6 bases). Trimming pared 8 bases from V and 6 bases from J, leaving 14 bases between. Germline assignment: CDR1 ENHRY and CDR2 SYGVKD. CDR3 length equals 13 residues.